These T cell receptor beta chains were read from a single sample in a study of T cell changes during pregnancy in multiple sclerosis. The data were produced by immunoSEQ multiplex PCR, yet TCRdb's version contains in-frame clones alone and is incomplete. The sample records 35,000 to 55,000 clones, 85% to 95% being singletons. The specimen comprised CD4+ T cells from peripheral blood mononuclear cells, sampled in the third trimester of pregnancy. All receptors derive from a female donor with multiple sclerosis, enrolled in a pregnancy study. CDR3s include the opening cysteine and the closing phenylalanine or tryptophan. The D gene is left open where the match is weak. A row's size may be missing; if present it is once, few, many or a size class.

V	J	D	size	DNA	CDR3
TRBV2	TRBJ2-7	-	-	TGTGCCAGCAGTGAAGTGTTTTTGGGGGCAGAGGACTCCTACGAGCAGTACTTC	CASSEVFLGAEDSYEQYF
TRBV9	TRBJ2-2	-	once	TGTGCCAGCAGCGCTCTTGCGGATCTAGGCACCGGGGAGCTGTTTTTT	CASSALADLGTGELFF
TRBV27	TRBJ1-2	TRBD1	-	TGTGCCAGCAGACTAATCGACAGGGGAGGCTACACCTTC	CASRLIDRGGYTF
TRBV23-1	TRBJ2-1	TRBD2	-	TGCGCCAGCAGTCAATCTCCTGGACTAGCGGGAAACAATGAGCAGTTCTTC	CASSQSPGLAGNNEQFF
TRBV5-1	TRBJ2-7	TRBD2	-	TGCGCCAGCAGCCCGGTGGTCGCAGCGGGAGGGCCCTACGAGCAGTACTTC	CASSPVVAAGGPYEQYF
TRBV21-1	TRBJ1-2	-	-	TGTGCCAGCCTAGGGACAGGCGGTTTCAGTGGCTACACCTTC	CASLGTGGFSGYTF
TRBV7-2	TRBJ2-2	-	-	TGTGCCAGCAGCTTCTGGACGGGAAACACCGGGGAGCTGTTTTTT	CASSFWTGNTGELFF
TRBV30	TRBJ2-7	TRBD1	-	TGTGCCTGGAGTGCCGAAGACAGGGTCCGTTACGAGCAGTACTTC	CAWSAEDRVRYEQYF
TRBV18	TRBJ1-5	TRBD1	once	TGTGCCAGCTCACAGGGGGCAGATAGCAATCAGCCCCAGCATTTT	CASSQGADSNQPQHF
TRBV5-1	TRBJ2-7	TRBD1	once	TGCGCCAGCAGTCCGAGGGTGGGACAGCTCTACGAGCAGTACTTC	CASSPRVGQLYEQYF
TRBV18	TRBJ2-1	-	once	TGTGCCAGCTCACCACCGGAGCCGGGGGTCTCCAATGAGCAGTTCTTC	CASSPPEPGVSNEQFF
TRBV15	TRBJ1-5	TRBD1	-	TGTGCCACCAGCAGAGGATCCTCGGGACAGGGGCCCCATCAGCCCCAGCATTTT	CATSRGSSGQGPHQPQHF
TRBV7-8	TRBJ2-1	-	-	TGTGCCAGCACCCGCGAGGGGACTGGATACAATGAGCAGTTCTTC	CASTREGTGYNEQFF
TRBV9	TRBJ2-1	-	-	TGTGCCAGCAGCCCCGGGTCTAGCGACTACAATGAGCAGTTCTTC	CASSPGSSDYNEQFF
TRBV27	TRBJ2-1	TRBD2	-	TGTGCCAGCAGTTCCACTAGCGGGAGATTGAATGAGCAGTTCTTC	CASSSTSGRLNEQFF
TRBV6-1	TRBJ2-2	-	-	TGTGCCAGCAGGTGGCTGCAGAACACCGGGGAGCTGTTTTTT	CASRWLQNTGELFF
TRBV25-1	TRBJ1-4	TRBD1	once	TGTGCCAGCAGTGAATTAGGACAGGGGAGTGAAAAACTGTTTTTT	CASSELGQGSEKLFF
TRBV2	TRBJ2-1	-	-	TGTGCCAGCTCACCACCGGGAGCGGGTGAGCAGTTCTTC	CASSPPGAGEQFF
TRBV6-5	TRBJ2-1	TRBD1	-	TGTGCCAGCAGTTACCGACAGGGTTCGGATAATGAGCAGTTCTTC	CASSYRQGSDNEQFF
TRBV18	TRBJ2-3	-	-	TGTGCCAGCTCACCCCTTCCTAGCGAGCTATCCACTAGCACAGATACGCAGTATTTT	CASSPLPSELSTSTDTQYF
TRBV2	TRBJ2-7	TRBD2	-	TGTGCCAGCAGACCCGGAACTAGCGGATACGAGCAGTACTTC	CASRPGTSGYEQYF
TRBV6-6	TRBJ1-3	-	-	TGTGCCAGCATGGCTTACTCTGGAAACACCATATATTTT	CASMAYSGNTIYF
TRBV14	TRBJ2-1	TRBD2	-	TGTGCCAGCACCCAACGGCGACGGCGGGAGGAACTAAGCTCCTACAATGAGCAGTTCTTC	CASTQRRRREELSSYNEQFF
TRBV6-5	TRBJ2-2	TRBD2	-	TGTGCTATCAGGAAACTAGCGAGCGCCGGGGAGCTGTTTTTT	CAIRKLASAGELFF
TRBV7-3	TRBJ2-3	TRBD2	-	TGTGCCAGCAGCCAAACTAGCGGGAGGACAGATACGCAGTATTTT	CASSQTSGRTDTQYF
TRBV2	TRBJ1-1	-	-	TGTGCCAGCAAACCCCCTCCCACAGTTGAAGCTTTCTTT	CASKPPPTVEAFF
TRBV21-1	TRBJ1-2	-	once	TGTGCCAGCAGCATGGGCGCATCTCAAGGACAGGGGGCGGGTGGCTACACCTTC	CASSMGASQGQGAGGYTF
TRBV7-3	TRBJ2-1	-	once	TGTGCCAGCAGCCCCGAAAGAGGCCTTGGTAATGAGCAGTTCTTC	CASSPERGLGNEQFF
TRBV6-6	TRBJ1-2	TRBD1	-	TGTGCCAGCACCGACAGGGGGACAGGGACAAACTCGTTC	CASTDRGTGTNSF
TRBV19	TRBJ1-2	-	-	TGTGCCAGTAGTATTAGTTTGGACTATGGCTACACCTTC	CASSISLDYGYTF
TRBV6-5	TRBJ1-1	TRBD1	-	TGTGCCAGCAGTTCCCGGGACAGGGGGGACACTGAAGCTTTCTTT	CASSSRDRGDTEAFF
TRBV9	TRBJ2-5	TRBD2	-	TGTGCCAGCAGCGTAGGTCTAGCGGGAGGAGAGACCCAGTACTTC	CASSVGLAGGETQYF
TRBV4-3	TRBJ2-1	TRBD2	few	TGCGCCAGCAGCCTAGCGGGGGACTACAATGAGCAGTTCTTC	CASSLAGDYNEQFF
TRBV11-3	TRBJ2-6	TRBD1	-	TGTGCCAGCAGGGGACAGTCCTCTGGGGCCAACGTCCTGACTTTC	CASRGQSSGANVLTF
TRBV4-3	TRBJ2-1	TRBD2	-	TGCGCCAGCAGCCCGCGGGCGGGAGATGAGCAGTTCTTC	CASSPRAGDEQFF
TRBV30	TRBJ1-4	TRBD1	-	TGTGCCTGGGTGGGACAGGGGAATGAAAAACTGTTTTTT	CAWVGQGNEKLFF